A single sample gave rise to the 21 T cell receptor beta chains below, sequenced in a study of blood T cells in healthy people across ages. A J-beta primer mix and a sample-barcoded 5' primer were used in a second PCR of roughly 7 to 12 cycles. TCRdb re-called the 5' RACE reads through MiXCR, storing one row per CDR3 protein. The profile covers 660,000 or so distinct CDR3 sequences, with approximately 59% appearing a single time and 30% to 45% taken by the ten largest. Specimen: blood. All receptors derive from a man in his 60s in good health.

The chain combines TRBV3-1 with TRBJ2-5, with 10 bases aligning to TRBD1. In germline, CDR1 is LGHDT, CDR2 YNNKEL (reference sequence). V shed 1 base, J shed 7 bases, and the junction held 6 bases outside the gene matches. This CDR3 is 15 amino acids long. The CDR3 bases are TGTGCCAGCAGCCAAGGACGAAGGACAGGGGGGACCCAGTACTTC. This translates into CASSQGRRTGGTQYF.

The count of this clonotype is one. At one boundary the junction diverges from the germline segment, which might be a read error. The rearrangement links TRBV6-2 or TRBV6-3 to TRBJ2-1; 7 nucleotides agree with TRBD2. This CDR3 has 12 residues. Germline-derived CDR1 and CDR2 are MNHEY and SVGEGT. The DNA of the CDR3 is TGTGCCAGCAGGAGATCCGGGACTACGTACCTCTTC. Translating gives CASRRSGTTYLF.

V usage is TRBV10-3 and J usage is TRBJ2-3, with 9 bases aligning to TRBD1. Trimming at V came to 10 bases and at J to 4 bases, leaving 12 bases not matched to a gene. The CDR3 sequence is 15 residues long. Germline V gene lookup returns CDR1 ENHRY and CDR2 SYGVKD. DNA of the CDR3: TGTGCCACTCGGTTCAGGGACAGGGACGCAGATACGCAGTATTTT. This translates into CATRFRDRDADTQYF.

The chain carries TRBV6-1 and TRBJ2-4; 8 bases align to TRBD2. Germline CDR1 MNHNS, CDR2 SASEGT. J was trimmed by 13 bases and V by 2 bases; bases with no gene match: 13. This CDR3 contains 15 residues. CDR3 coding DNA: TGTGCCAGCAGTGAACTCACGGGGGGGACGTTTCCCCAGTACTTC. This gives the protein CASSELTGGTFPQYF.

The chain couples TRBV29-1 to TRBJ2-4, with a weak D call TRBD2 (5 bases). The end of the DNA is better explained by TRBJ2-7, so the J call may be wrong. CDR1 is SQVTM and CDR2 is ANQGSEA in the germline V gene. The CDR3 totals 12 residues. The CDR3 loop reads CSARTGLYEQYF. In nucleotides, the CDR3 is TGCAGCGCCCGGACTGGGCTATACGAGCAGTACTTC.

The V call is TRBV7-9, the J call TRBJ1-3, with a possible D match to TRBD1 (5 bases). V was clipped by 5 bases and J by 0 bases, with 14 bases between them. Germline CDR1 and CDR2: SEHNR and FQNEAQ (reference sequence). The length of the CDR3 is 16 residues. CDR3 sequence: CASSRRDPSSGNTIYF. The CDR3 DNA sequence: TGTGCCAGCAGCCGACGGGACCCGAGCTCTGGAAACACCATATATTTT.

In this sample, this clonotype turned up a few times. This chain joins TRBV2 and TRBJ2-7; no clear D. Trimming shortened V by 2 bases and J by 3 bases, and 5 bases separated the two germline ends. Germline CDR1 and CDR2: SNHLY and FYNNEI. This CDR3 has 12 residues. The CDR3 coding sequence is TGTGCCAGCAGTGAATCCAGCTACGAGCAGTACTTC. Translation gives CASSESSYEQYF.

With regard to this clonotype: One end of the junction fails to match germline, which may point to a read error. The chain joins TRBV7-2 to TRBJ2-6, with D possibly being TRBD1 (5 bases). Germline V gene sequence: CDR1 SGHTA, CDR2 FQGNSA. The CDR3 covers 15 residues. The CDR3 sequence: CASSKDSSGANALTF. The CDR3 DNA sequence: TGTGCCAGCAGCAAAGACAGCTCTGGGGCCAACGCCCTGACTTTC. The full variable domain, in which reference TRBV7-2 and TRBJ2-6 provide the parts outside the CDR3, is GAGVSQSPSNKVTEKGKDVELRCDPISGHTALYWYRQSLGQGLEFLIYFQGNSAPDKSGLPSDRFSAERTGGSVSTLTIQRTQQEDSAVYLCASSKDSSGANALTFGAGSRLTVL.

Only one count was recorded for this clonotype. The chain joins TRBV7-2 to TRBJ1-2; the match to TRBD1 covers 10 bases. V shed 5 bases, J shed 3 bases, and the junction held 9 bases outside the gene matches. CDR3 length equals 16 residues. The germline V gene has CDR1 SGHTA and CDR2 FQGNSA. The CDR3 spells CASSPLRGTGDYGYTF. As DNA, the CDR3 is TGTGCCAGCAGCCCACTTAGGGGGACAGGGGACTATGGCTACACCTTC.

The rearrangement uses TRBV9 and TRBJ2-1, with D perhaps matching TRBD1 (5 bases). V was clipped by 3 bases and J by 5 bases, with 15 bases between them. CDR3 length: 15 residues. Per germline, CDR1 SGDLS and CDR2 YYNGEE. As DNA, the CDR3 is TGTGCCAGCAGCGAACAGGATTTACCCGACAATGAGCAGTTCTTC. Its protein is CASSEQDLPDNEQFF.

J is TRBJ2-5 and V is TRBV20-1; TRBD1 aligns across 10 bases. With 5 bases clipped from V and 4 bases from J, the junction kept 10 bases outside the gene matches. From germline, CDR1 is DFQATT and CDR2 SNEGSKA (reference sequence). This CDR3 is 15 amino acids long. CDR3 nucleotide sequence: TGCAGTGCTCTTACACCCGGGACAGGGGCAGAGACCCAGTACTTC. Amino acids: CSALTPGTGAETQYF.

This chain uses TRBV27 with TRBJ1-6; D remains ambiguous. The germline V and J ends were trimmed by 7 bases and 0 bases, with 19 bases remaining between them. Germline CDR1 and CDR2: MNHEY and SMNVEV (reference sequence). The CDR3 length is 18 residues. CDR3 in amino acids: CASTPSTDTSSYNSPLHF. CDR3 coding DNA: TGTGCCAGCACCCCTTCGACTGACACGAGCTCCTATAATTCACCCCTCCACTTT.

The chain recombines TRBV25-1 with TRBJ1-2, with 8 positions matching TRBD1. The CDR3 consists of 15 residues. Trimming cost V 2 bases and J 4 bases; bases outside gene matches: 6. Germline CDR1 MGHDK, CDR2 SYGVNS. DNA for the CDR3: TGTGCCAGCAGTGAAGACAGGGGAGGAGGCTATGGCTACACCTTC. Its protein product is CASSEDRGGGYGYTF.

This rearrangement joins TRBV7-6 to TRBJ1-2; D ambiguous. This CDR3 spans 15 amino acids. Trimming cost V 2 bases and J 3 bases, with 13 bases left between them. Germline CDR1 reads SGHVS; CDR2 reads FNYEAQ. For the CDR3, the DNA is TGTGCCAGCAGCTTAAGTCCGGGTGCCGACTATGGCTACACCTTC. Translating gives CASSLSPGADYGYTF.

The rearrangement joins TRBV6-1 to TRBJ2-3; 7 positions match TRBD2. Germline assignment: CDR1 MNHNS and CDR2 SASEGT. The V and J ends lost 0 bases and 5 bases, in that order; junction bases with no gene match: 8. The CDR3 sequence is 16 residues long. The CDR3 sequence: CASSEALGGGGDTQYF. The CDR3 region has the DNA TGTGCCAGCAGTGAAGCGCTGGGGGGGGGAGGAGATACGCAGTATTTT.

CDR3 coding DNA: TGTGCCAGCTCCCCTTTAGCGGGGGGCCCCGACACCTACAATGAGCAGTTCTTC. Translating gives CASSPLAGGPDTYNEQFF. The chain joins TRBV18 to TRBJ2-1, with 10 bases lining up with TRBD2. The V gene end was trimmed by 6 bases and the J gene end by 2 bases; junction bases not matched to a gene: 13. This CDR3 spans 18 amino acids. The germline gives CDR1 KGHSH, CDR2 LQKENI.

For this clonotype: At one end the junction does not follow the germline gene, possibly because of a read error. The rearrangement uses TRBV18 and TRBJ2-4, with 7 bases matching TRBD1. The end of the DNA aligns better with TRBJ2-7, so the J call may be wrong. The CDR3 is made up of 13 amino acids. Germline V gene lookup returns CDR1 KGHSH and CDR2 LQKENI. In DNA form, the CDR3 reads TGTGTCAGCTCCCGACAGGGATCCTACGAGCAGTACTTC. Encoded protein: CVSSRQGSYEQYF.

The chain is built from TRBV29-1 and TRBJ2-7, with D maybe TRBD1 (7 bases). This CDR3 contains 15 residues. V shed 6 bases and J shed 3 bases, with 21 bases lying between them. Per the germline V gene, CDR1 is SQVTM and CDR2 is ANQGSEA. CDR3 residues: CSVLLGGTARYEQYF. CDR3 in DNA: TGCAGCGTGCTCCTTGGGGGGACAGCGCGCTACGAGCAGTACTTC.

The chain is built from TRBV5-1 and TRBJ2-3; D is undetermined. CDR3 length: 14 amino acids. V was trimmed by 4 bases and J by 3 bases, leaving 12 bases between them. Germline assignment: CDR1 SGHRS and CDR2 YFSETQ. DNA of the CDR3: TGCGCCAGCAGCCTGGTTGTGGCTACAGATACGCAGTATTTT. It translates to CASSLVVATDTQYF.

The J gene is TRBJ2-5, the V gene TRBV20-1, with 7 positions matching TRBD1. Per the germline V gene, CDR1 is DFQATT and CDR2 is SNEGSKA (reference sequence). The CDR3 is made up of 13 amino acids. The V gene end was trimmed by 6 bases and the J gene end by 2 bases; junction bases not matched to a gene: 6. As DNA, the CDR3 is TGCAGTGCGCTGGGGACAGTTCAAGAGACCCAGTACTTC. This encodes CSALGTVQETQYF.

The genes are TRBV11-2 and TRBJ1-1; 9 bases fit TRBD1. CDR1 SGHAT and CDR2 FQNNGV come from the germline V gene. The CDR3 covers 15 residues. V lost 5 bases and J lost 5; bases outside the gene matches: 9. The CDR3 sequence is CASSPGTGRGTEAFF. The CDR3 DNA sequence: TGTGCCAGCAGCCCCGGGACAGGGCGAGGAACTGAAGCTTTCTTT. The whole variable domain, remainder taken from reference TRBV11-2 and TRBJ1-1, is EAGVAQSPRYKIIEKRQSVAFWCNPISGHATLYWYQQILGQGPKLLIQFQNNGVVDDSQLPKDRFSAERLKGVDSTLKIQPAKLEDSAVYLCASSPGTGRGTEAFFGQGTRLTVV.